This section outlines one TCR beta chain sequence together with its context. Its specificity is unknown. The sample is drawn from a study of shared clonotypes between healthy human individuals. With 6 bases removed from V and 0 bases from J, the gap between germline ends came to 19 bases. CDR1 and CDR2 from the germline V gene are MNHEY and SMNVEV (reference sequence). The CDR3 consists of 17 residues. General study points: Large depth notwithstanding, sorted-subset sequencing proved incomplete by rarefaction.

Sequencing was performed with immunoSEQ multiplex PCR; in TCRdb, only in-frame clones are kept and a portion is missing. This table holds some 1 million clones, roughly 80% found once. Sequences were obtained from memory CD4+ T cells sorted from blood. As to subset: CD45RA-negative fraction. This sequence originates from a man between 18 and 29 years old in good health. V and J are TRBV27 and TRBJ2-3, with D maybe TRBD2 (5 bases). CDR3 in amino acids: CASSPRPPAASTDTQYF. CDR3 sequence (DNA): TGTGCCAGCAGCCCAAGACCCCCAGCGGCTAGCACAGATACGCAGTATTTT.